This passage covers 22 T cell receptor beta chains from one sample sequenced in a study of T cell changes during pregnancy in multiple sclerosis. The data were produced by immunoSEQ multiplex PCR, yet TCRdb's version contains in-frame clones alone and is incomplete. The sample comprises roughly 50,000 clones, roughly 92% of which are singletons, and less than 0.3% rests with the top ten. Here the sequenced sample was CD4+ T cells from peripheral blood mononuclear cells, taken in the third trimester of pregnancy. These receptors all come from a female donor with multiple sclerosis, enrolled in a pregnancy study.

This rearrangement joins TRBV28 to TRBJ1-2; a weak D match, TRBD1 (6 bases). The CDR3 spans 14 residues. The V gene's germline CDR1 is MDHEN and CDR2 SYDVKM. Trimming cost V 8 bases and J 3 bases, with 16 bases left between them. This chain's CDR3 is CASLKGGEYYGYTF. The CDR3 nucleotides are TGTGCCAGCCTTAAGGGGGGGGAGTACTATGGCTACACCTTC.

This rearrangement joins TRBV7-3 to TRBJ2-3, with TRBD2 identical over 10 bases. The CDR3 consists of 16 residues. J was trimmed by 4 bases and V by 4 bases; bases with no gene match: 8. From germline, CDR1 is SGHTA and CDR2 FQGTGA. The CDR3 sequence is CASSSTSGIRADTQYF. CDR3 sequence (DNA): TGTGCCAGCAGCTCAACTAGCGGGATTCGGGCAGATACGCAGTATTTT.

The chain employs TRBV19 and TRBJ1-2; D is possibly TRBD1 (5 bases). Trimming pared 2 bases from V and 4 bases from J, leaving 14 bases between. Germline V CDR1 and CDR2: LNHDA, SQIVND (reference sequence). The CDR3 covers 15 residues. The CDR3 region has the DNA TGTGCCAGTAGTATACAGAGCCGGGGACTCTATGGCTACACCTTC. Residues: CASSIQSRGLYGYTF. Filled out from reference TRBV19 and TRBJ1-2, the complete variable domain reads DGGITQSPKYLFRKEGQNVTLSCEQNLNHDAMYWYRQDPGQGLRLIYYSQIVNDFQKGDIAEGYSVSREKKESFPLTVTSAQKNPTAFYLCASSIQSRGLYGYTFGSGTRLTVV.

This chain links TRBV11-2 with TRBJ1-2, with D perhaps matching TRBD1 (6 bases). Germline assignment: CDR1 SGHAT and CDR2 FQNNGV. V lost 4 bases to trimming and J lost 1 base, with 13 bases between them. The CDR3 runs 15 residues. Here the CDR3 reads CASSSGTPLNYGYTF. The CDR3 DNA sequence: TGTGCCAGCAGCTCCGGGACACCCCTTAACTATGGCTACACCTTC. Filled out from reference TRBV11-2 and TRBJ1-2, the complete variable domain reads EAGVAQSPRYKIIEKRQSVAFWCNPISGHATLYWYQQILGQGPKLLIQFQNNGVVDDSQLPKDRFSAERLKGVDSTLKIQPAKLEDSAVYLCASSSGTPLNYGYTFGSGTRLTVV.

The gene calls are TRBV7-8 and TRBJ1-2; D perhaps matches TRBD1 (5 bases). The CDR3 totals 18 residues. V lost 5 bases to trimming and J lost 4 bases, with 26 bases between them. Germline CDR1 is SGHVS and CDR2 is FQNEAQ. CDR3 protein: CASSERLGDSPGAYGYTF. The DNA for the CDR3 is TGTGCCAGCAGCGAAAGACTAGGGGATTCCCCGGGTGCCTATGGCTACACCTTC.

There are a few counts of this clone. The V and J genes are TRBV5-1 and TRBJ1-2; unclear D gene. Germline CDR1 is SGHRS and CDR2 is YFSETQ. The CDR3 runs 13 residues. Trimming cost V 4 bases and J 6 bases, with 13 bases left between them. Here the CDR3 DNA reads TGCGCCAGCAGCCCCCCGCGCGGGCATGGCTACACCTTC. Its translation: CASSPPRGHGYTF.

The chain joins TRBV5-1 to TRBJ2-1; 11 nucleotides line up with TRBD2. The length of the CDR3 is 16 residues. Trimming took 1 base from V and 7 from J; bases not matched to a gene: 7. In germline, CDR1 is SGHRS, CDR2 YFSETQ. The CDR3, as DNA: TGCGCCAGCAGCTTGTTAGCGGGGGGGCCCAGGAATGAGCAGTTCTTC. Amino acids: CASSLLAGGPRNEQFF.

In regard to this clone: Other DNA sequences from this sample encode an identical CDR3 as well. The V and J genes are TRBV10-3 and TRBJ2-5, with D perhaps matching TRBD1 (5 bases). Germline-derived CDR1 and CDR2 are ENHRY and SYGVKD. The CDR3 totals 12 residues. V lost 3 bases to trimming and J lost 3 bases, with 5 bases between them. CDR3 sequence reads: CAISDREETQYF. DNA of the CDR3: TGTGCCATCAGTGACAGGGAAGAGACCCAGTACTTC.

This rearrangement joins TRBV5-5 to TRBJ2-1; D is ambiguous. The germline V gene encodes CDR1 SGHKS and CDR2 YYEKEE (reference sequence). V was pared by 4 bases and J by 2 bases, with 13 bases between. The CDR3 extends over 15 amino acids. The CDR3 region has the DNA TGTGCCAGCAGCCGCGTTGGCGGTACCTACAATGAGCAGTTCTTC. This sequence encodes CASSRVGGTYNEQFF.

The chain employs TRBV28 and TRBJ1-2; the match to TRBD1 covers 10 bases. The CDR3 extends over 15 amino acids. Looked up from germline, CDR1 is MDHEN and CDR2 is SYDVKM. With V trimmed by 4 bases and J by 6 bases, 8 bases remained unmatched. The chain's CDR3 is CASSWSRDRGHGYTF. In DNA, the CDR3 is TGTGCCAGCAGTTGGTCCCGGGACAGGGGTCATGGCTACACCTTC.

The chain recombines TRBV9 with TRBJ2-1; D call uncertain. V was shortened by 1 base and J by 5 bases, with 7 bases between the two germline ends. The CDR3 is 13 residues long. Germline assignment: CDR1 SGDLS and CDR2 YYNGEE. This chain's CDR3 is CASSVSPNNEQFF. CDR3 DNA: TGTGCCAGCAGCGTATCACCTAACAATGAGCAGTTCTTC.

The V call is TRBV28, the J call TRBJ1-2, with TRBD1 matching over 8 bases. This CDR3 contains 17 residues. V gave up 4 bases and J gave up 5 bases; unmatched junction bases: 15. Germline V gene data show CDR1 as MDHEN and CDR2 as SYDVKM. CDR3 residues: CASSSNKNPGQVYGYTF. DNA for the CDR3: TGTGCCAGCAGTTCCAACAAAAATCCGGGACAGGTATATGGCTACACCTTC.

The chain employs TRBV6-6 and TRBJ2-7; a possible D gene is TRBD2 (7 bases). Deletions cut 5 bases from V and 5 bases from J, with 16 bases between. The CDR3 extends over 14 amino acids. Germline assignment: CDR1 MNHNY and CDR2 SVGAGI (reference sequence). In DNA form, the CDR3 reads TGTGCCAGCAGTGATTCTGGGGGGGGCAACGAGCAGTACTTC. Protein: CASSDSGGGNEQYF.

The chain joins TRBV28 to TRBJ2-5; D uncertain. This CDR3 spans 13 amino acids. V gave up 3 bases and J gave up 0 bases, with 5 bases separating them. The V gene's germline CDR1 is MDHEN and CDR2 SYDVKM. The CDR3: CASSFGHQETQYF. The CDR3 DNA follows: TGTGCCAGCAGTTTTGGCCACCAAGAGACCCAGTACTTC.

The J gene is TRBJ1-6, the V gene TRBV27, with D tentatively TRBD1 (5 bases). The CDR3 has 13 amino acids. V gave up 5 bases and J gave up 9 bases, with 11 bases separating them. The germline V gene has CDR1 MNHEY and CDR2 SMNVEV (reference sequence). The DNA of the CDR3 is TGTGCCAGCAGTATCAGGGTTGCTTCACCCCTCCACTTT. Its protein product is CASSIRVASPLHF.

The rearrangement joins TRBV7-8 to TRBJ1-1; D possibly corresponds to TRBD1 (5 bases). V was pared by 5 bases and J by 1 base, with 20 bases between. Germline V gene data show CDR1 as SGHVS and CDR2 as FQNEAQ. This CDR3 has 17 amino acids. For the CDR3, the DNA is TGTGCCAGCAGCCCAATCAGCGCTAGGGGCAAGAACACTGAAGCTTTCTTT. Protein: CASSPISARGKNTEAFF.

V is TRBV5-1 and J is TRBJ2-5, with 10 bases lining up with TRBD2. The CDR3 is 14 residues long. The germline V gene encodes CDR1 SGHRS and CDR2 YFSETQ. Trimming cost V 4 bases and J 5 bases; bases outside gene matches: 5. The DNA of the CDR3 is TGCGCCAGCAGCCAAACTAGCGGGACGGAGACCCAGTACTTC. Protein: CASSQTSGTETQYF.

The CDR3 here is CASSYGLAGDEQFF. The CDR3 coding sequence is TGTGCCAGCAGTTACGGGCTAGCGGGGGATGAGCAGTTCTTC. The rearrangement joins TRBV6-6 to TRBJ2-1; 10 bases map to TRBD2. Germline trimming cut 2 bases from V and 8 bases from J; bases unmatched to any gene: 3. CDR3 length equals 14 residues. Germline lookup yields CDR1 MNHNY and CDR2 SVGAGI (reference sequence).

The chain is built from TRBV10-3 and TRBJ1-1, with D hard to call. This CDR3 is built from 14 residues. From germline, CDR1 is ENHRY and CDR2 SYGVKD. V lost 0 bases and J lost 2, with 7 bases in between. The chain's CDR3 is CAISESGLNTEAFF. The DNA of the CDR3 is TGTGCCATCAGTGAGTCTGGCTTAAACACTGAAGCTTTCTTT.

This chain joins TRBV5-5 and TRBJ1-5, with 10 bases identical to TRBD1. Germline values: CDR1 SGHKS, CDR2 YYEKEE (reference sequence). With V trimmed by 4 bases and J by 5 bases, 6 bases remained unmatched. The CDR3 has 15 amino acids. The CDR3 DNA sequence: TGTGCCAGCAGCACGGGACAGGGGAGAGATCAGCCCCAGCATTTT. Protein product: CASSTGQGRDQPQHF.

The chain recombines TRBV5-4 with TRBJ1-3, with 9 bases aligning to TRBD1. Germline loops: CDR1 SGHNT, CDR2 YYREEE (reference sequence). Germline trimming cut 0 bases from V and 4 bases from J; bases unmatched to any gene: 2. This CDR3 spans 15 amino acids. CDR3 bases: TGTGCCAGCAGCTTGGGGACAGGGGAAGGAAACACCATATATTTT. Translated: CASSLGTGEGNTIYF.

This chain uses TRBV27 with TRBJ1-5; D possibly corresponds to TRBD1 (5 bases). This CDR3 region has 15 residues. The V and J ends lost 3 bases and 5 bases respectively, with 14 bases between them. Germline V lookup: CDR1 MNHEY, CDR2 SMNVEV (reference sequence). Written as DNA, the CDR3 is TGTGCCAGCAGTTTTTTCAGGGCGAACGATCAGCCCCAGCATTTT. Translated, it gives CASSFFRANDQPQHF.